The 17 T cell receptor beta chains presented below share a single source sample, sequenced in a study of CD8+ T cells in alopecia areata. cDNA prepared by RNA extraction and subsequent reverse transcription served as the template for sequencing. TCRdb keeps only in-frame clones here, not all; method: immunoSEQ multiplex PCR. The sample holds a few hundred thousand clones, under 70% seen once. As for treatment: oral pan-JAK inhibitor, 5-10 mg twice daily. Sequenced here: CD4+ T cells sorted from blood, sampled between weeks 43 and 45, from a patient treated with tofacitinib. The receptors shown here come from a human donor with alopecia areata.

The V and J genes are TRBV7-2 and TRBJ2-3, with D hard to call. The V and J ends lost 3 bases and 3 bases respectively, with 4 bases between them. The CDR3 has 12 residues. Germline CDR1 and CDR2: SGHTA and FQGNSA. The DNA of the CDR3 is TGTGCCAGCAGCTTCGATACAGATACGCAGTATTTT. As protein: CASSFDTDTQYF.

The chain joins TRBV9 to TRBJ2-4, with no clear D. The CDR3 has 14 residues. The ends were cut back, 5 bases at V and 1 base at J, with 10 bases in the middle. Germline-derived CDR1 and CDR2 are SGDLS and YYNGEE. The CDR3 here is CASSGGLAKNIQYF. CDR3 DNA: TGTGCCAGCAGTGGCGGATTGGCCAAAAACATTCAGTACTTC.

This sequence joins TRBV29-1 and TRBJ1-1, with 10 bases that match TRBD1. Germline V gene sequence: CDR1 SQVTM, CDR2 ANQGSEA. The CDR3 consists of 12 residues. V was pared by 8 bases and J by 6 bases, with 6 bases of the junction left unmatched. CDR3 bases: TGCAGCACCAGACAGGGGGCACCTGAAGCTTTCTTT. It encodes CSTRQGAPEAFF.

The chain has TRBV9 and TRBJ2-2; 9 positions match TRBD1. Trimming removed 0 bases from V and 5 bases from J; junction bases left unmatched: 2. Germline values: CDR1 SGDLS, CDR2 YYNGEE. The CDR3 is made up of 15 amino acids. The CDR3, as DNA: TGTGCCAGCAGCGTAGTGGGACAGGGAACCGGGGAGCTGTTTTTT. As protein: CASSVVGQGTGELFF.

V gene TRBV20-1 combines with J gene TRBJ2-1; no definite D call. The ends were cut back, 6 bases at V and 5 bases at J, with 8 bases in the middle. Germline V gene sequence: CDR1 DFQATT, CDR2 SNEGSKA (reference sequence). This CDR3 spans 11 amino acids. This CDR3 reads CSATKHNEQFF. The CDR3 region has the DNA TGCAGTGCGACGAAACACAATGAGCAGTTCTTC.

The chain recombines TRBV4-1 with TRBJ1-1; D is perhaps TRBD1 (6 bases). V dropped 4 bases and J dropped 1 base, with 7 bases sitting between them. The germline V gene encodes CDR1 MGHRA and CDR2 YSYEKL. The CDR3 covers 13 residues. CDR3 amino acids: CASSLQGNTEAFF. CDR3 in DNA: TGCGCCAGCAGCCTACAGGGGAACACTGAAGCTTTCTTT.

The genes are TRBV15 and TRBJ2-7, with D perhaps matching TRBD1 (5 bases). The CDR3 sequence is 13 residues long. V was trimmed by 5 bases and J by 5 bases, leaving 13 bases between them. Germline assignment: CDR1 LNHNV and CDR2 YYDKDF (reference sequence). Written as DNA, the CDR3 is TGTGCCACCAGCGCCAGGGCGGCCAACGAGCAGTACTTC. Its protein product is CATSARAANEQYF.

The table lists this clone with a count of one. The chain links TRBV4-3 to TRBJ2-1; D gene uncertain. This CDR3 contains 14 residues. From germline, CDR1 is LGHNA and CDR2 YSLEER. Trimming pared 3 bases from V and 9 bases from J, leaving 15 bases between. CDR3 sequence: CASSQSIGSSEQFF. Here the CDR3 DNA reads TGCGCCAGCAGCCAGTCGATCGGCAGTTCTGAGCAGTTCTTC.

This CDR3 is CATSRESQRGDTQYF. The CDR3, as DNA: TGTGCCACCAGCAGAGAAAGTCAAAGGGGAGATACGCAGTATTTT. This rearrangement joins TRBV15 to TRBJ2-3, with D maybe TRBD1 (5 bases). V gave up 0 bases and J gave up 5 bases, with 12 bases separating them. This CDR3 comprises 15 residues. CDR1 LNHNV and CDR2 YYDKDF come from the germline V gene (reference sequence).

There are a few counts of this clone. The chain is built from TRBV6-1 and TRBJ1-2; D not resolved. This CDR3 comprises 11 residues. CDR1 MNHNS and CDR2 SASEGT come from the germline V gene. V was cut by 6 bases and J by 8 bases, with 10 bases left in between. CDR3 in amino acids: CASREGLGYTF. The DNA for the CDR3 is TGTGCCAGCAGGGAGGGTTTAGGCTACACCTTC.

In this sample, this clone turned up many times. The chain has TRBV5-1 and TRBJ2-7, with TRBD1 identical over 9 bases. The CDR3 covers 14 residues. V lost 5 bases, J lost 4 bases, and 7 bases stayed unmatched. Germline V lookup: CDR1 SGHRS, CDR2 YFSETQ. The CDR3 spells CASRSWDREYEQYF. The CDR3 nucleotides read TGCGCCAGCAGGAGTTGGGACAGGGAATACGAGCAGTACTTC.

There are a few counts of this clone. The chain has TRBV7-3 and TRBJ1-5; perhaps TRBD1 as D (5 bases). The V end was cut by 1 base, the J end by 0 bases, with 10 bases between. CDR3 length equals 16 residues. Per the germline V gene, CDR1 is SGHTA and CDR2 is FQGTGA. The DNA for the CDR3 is TGTGCCAGCAGCTTAAGGGACTTTTATAGCAATCAGCCCCAGCATTTT. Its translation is CASSLRDFYSNQPQHF.

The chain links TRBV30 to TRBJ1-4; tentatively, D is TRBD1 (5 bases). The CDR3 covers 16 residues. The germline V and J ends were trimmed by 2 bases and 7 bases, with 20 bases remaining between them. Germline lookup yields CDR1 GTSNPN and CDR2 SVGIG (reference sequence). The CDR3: CAWSHVGGAGGEKLFF. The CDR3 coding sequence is TGTGCCTGGAGTCACGTAGGAGGGGCGGGAGGTGAAAAACTGTTTTTT.

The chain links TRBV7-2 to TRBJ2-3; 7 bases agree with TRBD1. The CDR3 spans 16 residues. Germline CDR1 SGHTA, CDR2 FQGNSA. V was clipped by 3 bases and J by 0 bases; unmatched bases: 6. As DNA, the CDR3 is TGTGCCAGCAGCTTTACAGGGGTAACTAGCACAGATACGCAGTATTTT. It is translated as CASSFTGVTSTDTQYF.

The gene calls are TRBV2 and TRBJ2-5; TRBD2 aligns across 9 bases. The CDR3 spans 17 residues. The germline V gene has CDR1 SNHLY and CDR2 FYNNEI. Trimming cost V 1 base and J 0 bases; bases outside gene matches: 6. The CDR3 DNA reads TGTGCCAGCAGTGAAGGAGTGGCTAGCGGGGACCAAGAGACCCAGTACTTC. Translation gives CASSEGVASGDQETQYF.

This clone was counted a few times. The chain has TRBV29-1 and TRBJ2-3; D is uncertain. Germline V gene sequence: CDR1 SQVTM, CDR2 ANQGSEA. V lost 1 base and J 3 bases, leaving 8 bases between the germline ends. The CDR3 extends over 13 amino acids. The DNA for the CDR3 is TGCAGCGTTGAAGGGAGTGGGACAGATACGCAGTATTTT. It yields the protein CSVEGSGTDTQYF.

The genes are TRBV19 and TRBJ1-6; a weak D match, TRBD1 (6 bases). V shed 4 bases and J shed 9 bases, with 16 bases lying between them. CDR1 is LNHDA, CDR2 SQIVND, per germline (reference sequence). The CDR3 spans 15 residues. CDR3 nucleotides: TGTGCCAGTAGTAAGGACAGCATGGCGGGTTCACCCCTCCACTTT. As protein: CASSKDSMAGSPLHF.